This entry lists 3 T cell receptor beta chains sequenced from one sample in a study of vaccination and CD4 T cells after COVID-19. No antigens are known for them. Documented treatment: roughly 11-day PBMC culture with coronavirus spike peptide pools or control peptides (ViraFEST assay). The collection of CD4+ T cells from the unexposed donor took place before the COVID-19 pandemic (2011-2018). At the Johns Hopkins FTIC core, DNA taken from cultured CD4+ T cells was sequenced by way of the Oncomine TCR Beta short-read assay. DNA came from CD4+ T cells after culture. One entry per CDR3 protein results from TCRdb running MiXCR on the PCR reads. The sample holds under 11,000 distinct CDR3 sequences, about two fifths seen once. Sequenced sample: CD4+ T cells from blood, cultured in vitro. These receptors originate from a human donor in good health.

This clonotype was seen more than once but under ten times. This chain connects TRBV27 to TRBJ2-5; TRBD2 matches at 10 bases. Losses at the gene ends were 2 bases for V and 4 bases for J; bases not matched to a gene: 7. Germline V gives CDR1 MNHEY, CDR2 SMNVEV (reference sequence). This CDR3 is built from 16 residues. The CDR3 sequence: CASSLGSGRAPETQYF. Written as DNA, the CDR3 is TGTGCCAGCAGTTTAGGGAGCGGGAGGGCCCCAGAGACCCAGTACTTC.

The chain has TRBV20-1 and TRBJ2-5, with unresolved D. The CDR3 consists of 15 residues. Trimming shortened V by 5 bases and J by 4 bases, and 20 bases separated the two germline ends. Germline CDR1 is DFQATT and CDR2 is SNEGSKA (reference sequence). CDR3 protein: CSAPERTTTGETQYF. The CDR3 nucleotides are TGCAGTGCTCCCGAACGGACCACAACGGGAGAGACCCAGTACTTC.

The genes are TRBV6-5 and TRBJ1-2; no firm D call. Trimming stripped 4 bases from V and 5 bases from J, with 5 bases between. The CDR3 runs to 11 residues. In germline, CDR1 is MNHEY, CDR2 SVGAGI. CDR3 DNA: TGTGCCAGCAGTTCACTATATGGCTACACCTTC. Amino acid sequence: CASSSLYGYTF.